A selection of T cell receptor beta chains follows, all from one sample in a study of blood T cell repertoires in COVID-19. Sequencing was performed with immunoSEQ multiplex PCR; in TCRdb, only in-frame clones are kept and a portion is missing. The sample comprises about 260,000 clones, over 80% of which are singletons, and 1.5% rests with the top ten. The sample consisted of peripheral blood. These receptors all come from a woman aged 40 to 50 who had recovered from COVID-19. Each CDR3 is given with its conserved first and last residue. Fields, in order: clone size, D gene, V gene, J gene, CDR3 protein, CDR3 DNA. A D gene is named only where the DNA matches it firmly. Expanded clones get a size class; other rows say once, few or many, or leave the size out.

.	.	TRBV19	TRBJ1-5	CASSRGTRNPKDQPQHF	TGTGCCAGTAGTAGGGGGACACGCAACCCTAAAGATCAGCCCCAGCATTTT
.	.	TRBV14	TRBJ2-4	CASSHSRGKNIQYF	TGTGCCAGCAGCCACTCCCGGGGCAAAAACATTCAGTACTTC
.	TRBD1	TRBV6-2/TRBV6-3	TRBJ2-3	CASSVYRTGGRDTQYF	TGTGCCAGCAGCGTCTACCGGACAGGGGGCAGGGATACGCAGTATTTT
.	TRBD1	TRBV4-1	TRBJ1-5	CASSQRQGTQPQHF	TGCGCCAGCAGCCAGCGACAGGGTACGCAGCCCCAGCATTTT
.	.	TRBV5-1	TRBJ1-2	CASSRGQGPNLYGYTF	TGCGCCAGCAGCCGGGGACAAGGGCCGAATCTATATGGCTACACCTTC
.	.	TRBV27	TRBJ2-7	CASRSGSDYYEQYF	TGTGCCAGCAGGTCCGGGAGCGACTACTACGAGCAGTACTTC
.	.	TRBV12-1	TRBJ2-7	CASSFDSSSYEQYF	TGTGCCAGCAGCTTTGACTCGAGCTCCTACGAGCAGTACTTC
many	TRBD1	TRBV7-9	TRBJ2-1	CASSLTGGYNEQFF	TGTGCCAGCAGCTTGACAGGGGGTTACAATGAGCAGTTCTTC
.	.	TRBV5-3	TRBJ1-5	CARSLSQEGNQPQHF	TGTGCCAGAAGCTTGTCCCAAGAGGGCAATCAGCCCCAGCATTTT
.	.	TRBV11-2	TRBJ1-1	CASKPGGATEAFF	TGTGCCAGCAAACCGGGCGGGGCCACTGAAGCTTTCTTT
few	TRBD1	TRBV5-4	TRBJ1-2	CASRMTGINYGYTF	TGTGCCAGCAGAATGACAGGGATCAACTATGGCTACACCTTC
.	TRBD2	TRBV27	TRBJ2-3	CASSTRVAGLTDTQYF	TGTGCCAGCAGTACCCGGGTAGCGGGGCTCACAGATACGCAGTATTTT
.	TRBD1	TRBV6-5	TRBJ2-7	CASSLRDRGVYEQYF	TGTGCCAGCAGTCTACGGGACAGGGGGGTCTACGAGCAGTACTTC
.	.	TRBV10-3	TRBJ1-5	CAISEGGRDIWHF	TGTGCCATCAGTGAGGGTGGGAGGGACATTTGGCATTTT
.	.	TRBV5-1	TRBJ2-3	CASSLAVGSDTQYF	TGCGCCAGCAGCTTGGCCGTCGGGTCGGATACGCAGTATTTT
.	.	TRBV4-1	TRBJ1-2	CASSQAGPYGYTF	TGCGCCAGCAGCCAAGCAGGGCCCTATGGCTACACCTTC
.	.	TRBV28	TRBJ1-6	CASRTGKTLNSPLHF	TGTGCCAGCAGGACGGGGAAGACCTTAAATTCACCCCTCCACTTT
.	TRBD1	TRBV29-1	TRBJ1-2	CSSWTGDLTGYTF	TGCAGCTCTTGGACAGGGGATCTGACGGGCTACACCTTC
.	TRBD2	TRBV2	TRBJ2-3	CASSGTSVTDTQYF	TGTGCCAGCAGCGGGACTAGCGTCACAGATACGCAGTATTTT
.	TRBD1	TRBV6-5	TRBJ1-2	CASSYLTGEDGYTF	TGTGCCAGCAGTTACTTGACAGGGGAGGATGGCTACACCTTC
.	.	TRBV30	TRBJ1-4	CAWSVPGEGTNEKLFF	TGTGCCTGGAGTGTACCTGGGGAGGGAACTAATGAAAAACTGTTTTTT
.	TRBD1	TRBV4-1	TRBJ2-7	CASTLRDRGDEQYF	TGCGCCAGCACCCTTCGTGACAGGGGGGACGAGCAGTACTTC
.	.	TRBV3-1/TRBV3-2	TRBJ2-1	CASSHPQVGGLAPYNEQFF	TGTGCCAGCAGCCATCCCCAAGTTGGGGGGTTAGCCCCGTACAATGAGCAGTTCTTC
.	TRBD1	TRBV5-1	TRBJ2-3	CASSSGQGAVDTQYF	TGCGCCAGCAGCTCAGGGCAGGGGGCTGTAGATACGCAGTATTTT
.	TRBD1	TRBV7-9	TRBJ1-2	CASSPGTGHYGYTF	TGTGCCAGCAGCCCTGGGACAGGACACTATGGCTACACCTTC
few	.	TRBV29-1	TRBJ1-1	CSVEEGRRTEAFF	TGCAGCGTTGAAGAAGGACGGAGGACTGAAGCTTTCTTT
once	TRBD1	TRBV15	TRBJ1-3	CATSDRSGNTIYF	TGTGCCACCTCGGACAGGTCTGGAAACACCATATATTTT
.	.	TRBV2	TRBJ1-1	CASSEAPPRQSGLNTEAFF	TGTGCCAGCAGTGAAGCGCCCCCCCGACAGTCCGGCCTGAACACTGAAGCTTTCTTT
.	TRBD1	TRBV5-1	TRBJ2-1	CASSLFGQGYNEQFF	TGCGCCAGCAGCTTGTTTGGACAGGGGTACAATGAGCAGTTCTTC
.	.	TRBV6-6	TRBJ2-6	CASSLFTGRPSGANVLTF	TGTGCCAGCAGTCTGTTTACAGGGCGCCCTTCTGGGGCCAACGTCCTGACTTTC
.	TRBD1	TRBV5-5	TRBJ1-2	CASRLSGTGAYGYTF	TGTGCCAGCAGACTTTCCGGGACAGGGGCTTATGGCTACACCTTC
.	TRBD1	TRBV18	TRBJ2-3	CASSPLQGGTDTQYF	TGTGCCAGCTCACCTCTCCAGGGGGGCACAGATACGCAGTATTTT
once	.	TRBV19	TRBJ2-2	CASSIQGPRASAGELFF	TGTGCCAGTAGTATCCAGGGCCCTAGGGCCTCGGCCGGGGAGCTGTTTTTT
.	.	TRBV19	TRBJ1-1	CASSISGTTNTEAFF	TGTGCCAGTAGTATTTCAGGGACAACGAACACTGAAGCTTTCTTT
.	.	TRBV3-1/TRBV3-2	TRBJ2-7	CASSQGYRDGEQYF	TGTGCCAGCAGCCAAGGTTACAGGGATGGCGAGCAGTACTTC
.	.	TRBV5-6	TRBJ1-2	CASSLGGVYGYTF	TGTGCCAGCAGCTTGGGCGGAGTCTATGGCTACACCTTC
few	TRBD2	TRBV7-2	TRBJ2-3	CASSLAGGVPTQYF	TGTGCCAGCAGCTTAGCGGGGGGGGTTCCTACGCAGTATTTT
.	.	TRBV7-3	TRBJ2-2	CASSFLAQGSNTGELFF	TGTGCCAGCAGCTTTTTGGCGCAGGGCTCGAACACCGGGGAGCTGTTTTTT
.	.	TRBV10-3	TRBJ1-5	CAISENRRGGQPQHF	TGTGCCATCAGTGAGAATCGACGGGGTGGTCAGCCCCAGCATTTT
.	.	TRBV6-2/TRBV6-3	TRBJ2-7	CASSPGSHPSYEQYF	TGTGCCAGCAGCCCCGGGTCCCACCCCTCCTACGAGCAGTACTTC
few	.	TRBV9	TRBJ1-3	CASSSGGGPISGNTIYF	TGTGCCAGCAGCTCCGGGGGGGGGCCTATCTCTGGAAACACCATATATTTT
.	TRBD1	TRBV18	TRBJ1-2	CASSHGDRLGYGYTF	TGTGCCAGCTCACATGGGGACAGACTTGGCTATGGCTACACCTTC
.	TRBD1	TRBV9	TRBJ1-3	CASSVTGAAGNTIYF	TGTGCCAGCAGCGTAACAGGGGCGGCTGGAAACACCATATATTTT
.	TRBD2	TRBV3-1/TRBV3-2	TRBJ2-5	CASSPGTISLQETQYF	TGTGCCAGCAGCCCGGGGACTATCTCCCTTCAAGAGACCCAGTACTTC
.	.	TRBV21-1	TRBJ2-2	CASSKVNRTGELFF	TGTGCCAGCAGCAAAGTAAACAGGACCGGGGAGCTGTTTTTT
.	.	TRBV3-1/TRBV3-2	TRBJ1-2	CASSQDLPGSAYGYTF	TGTGCCAGCAGCCAAGATCTGCCAGGGTCGGCATATGGCTACACCTTC
.	.	TRBV27	TRBJ2-4	CASSLGGGGNIQYF	TGTGCCAGCAGTTTGGGTGGTGGGGGGAACATTCAGTACTTC
.	TRBD1	TRBV11-2	TRBJ1-6	CASSARTGISSPLHF	TGTGCCAGCAGCGCAAGGACAGGGATAAGTTCACCCCTCCACTTT
once	.	TRBV19	TRBJ1-3	CASSIRGISGNTIYF	TGTGCCAGTAGTATTCGGGGGATCTCTGGAAACACCATATATTTT
few	.	TRBV6-5	TRBJ1-3	CASRGSGGNTIYF	TGTGCCAGCAGGGGGTCGGGGGGAAACACCATATATTTT
.	.	TRBV6-5	TRBJ1-3	CASTLVLGAGNTIYF	TGTGCCAGCACCCTCGTGTTGGGAGCTGGAAACACCATATATTTT
.	.	TRBV2	TRBJ1-1	CASSEERNTEAFF	TGTGCCAGCAGTGAGGAGCGGAACACTGAAGCTTTCTTT
.	TRBD2	TRBV7-2	TRBJ2-7	CASSLGLAGGWSYEQYF	TGTGCCAGCAGCCTCGGACTAGCGGGGGGATGGTCCTACGAGCAGTACTTC